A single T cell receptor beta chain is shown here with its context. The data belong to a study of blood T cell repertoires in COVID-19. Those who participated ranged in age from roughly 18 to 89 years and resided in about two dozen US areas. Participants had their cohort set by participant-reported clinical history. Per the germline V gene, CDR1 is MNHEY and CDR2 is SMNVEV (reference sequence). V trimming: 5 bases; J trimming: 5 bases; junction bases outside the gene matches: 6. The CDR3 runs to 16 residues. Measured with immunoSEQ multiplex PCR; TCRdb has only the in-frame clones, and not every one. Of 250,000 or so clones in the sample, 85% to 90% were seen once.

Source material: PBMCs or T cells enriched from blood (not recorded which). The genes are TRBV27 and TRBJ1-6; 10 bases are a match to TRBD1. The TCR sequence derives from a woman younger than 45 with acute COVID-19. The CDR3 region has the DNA TGTGCCAGCAGTGCCTCGACAGGGGGCCATAATTCACCCCTCCACTTT. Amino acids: CASSASTGGHNSPLHF.